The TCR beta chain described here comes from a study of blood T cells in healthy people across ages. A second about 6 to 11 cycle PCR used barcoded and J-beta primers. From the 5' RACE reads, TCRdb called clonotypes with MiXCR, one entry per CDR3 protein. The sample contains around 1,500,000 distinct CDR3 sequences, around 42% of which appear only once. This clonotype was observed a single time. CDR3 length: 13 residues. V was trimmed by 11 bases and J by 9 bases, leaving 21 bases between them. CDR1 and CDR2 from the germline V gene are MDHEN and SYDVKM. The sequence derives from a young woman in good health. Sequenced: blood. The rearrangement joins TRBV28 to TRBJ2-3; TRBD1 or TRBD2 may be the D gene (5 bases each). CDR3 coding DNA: TGTGCCGGCGGGTTGTGGGGCCCACAAACGCAGTATTTT. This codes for CAGGLWGPQTQYF. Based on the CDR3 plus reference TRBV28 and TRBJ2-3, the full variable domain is DVKVTQSSRYLVKRTGEKVFLECVQDMDHENMFWYRQDPGLGLRLIYFSYDVKMKEKGDIPEGYSVSREKKERFSLILESASTNQTSMYLCAGGLWGPQTQYFGPGTRLTVL.